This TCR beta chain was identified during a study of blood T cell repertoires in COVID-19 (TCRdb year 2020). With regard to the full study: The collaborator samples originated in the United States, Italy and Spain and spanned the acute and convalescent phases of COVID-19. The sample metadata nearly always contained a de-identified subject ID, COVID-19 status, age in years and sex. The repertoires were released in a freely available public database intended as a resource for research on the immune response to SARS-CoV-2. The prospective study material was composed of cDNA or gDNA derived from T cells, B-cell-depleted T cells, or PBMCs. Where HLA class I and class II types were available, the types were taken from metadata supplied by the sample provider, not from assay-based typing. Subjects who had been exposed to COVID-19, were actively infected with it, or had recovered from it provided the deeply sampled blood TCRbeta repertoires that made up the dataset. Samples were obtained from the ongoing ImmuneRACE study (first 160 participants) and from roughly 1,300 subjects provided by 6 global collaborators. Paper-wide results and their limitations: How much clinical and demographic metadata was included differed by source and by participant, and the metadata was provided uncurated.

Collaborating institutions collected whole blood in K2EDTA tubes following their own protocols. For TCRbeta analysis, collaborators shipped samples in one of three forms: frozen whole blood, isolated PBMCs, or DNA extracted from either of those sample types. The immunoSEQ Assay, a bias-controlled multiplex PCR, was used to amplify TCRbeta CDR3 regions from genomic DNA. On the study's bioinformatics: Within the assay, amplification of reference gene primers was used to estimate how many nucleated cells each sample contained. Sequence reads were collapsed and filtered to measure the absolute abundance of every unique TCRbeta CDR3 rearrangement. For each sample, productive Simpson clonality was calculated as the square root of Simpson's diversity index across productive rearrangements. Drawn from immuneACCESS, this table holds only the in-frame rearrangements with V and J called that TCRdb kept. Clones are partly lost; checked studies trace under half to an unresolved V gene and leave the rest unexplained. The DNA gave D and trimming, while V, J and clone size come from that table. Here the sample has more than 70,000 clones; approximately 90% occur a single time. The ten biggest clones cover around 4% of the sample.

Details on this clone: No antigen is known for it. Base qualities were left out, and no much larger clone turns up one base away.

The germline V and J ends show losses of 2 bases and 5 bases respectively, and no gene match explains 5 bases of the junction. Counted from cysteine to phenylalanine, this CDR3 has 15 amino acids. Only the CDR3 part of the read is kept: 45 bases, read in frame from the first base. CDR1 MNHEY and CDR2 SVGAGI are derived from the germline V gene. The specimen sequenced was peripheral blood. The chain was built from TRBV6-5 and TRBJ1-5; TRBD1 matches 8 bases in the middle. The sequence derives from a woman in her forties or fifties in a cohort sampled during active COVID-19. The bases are TGTGCCAGCAGTTACCGGGCAGGGGGCCATCAGCCCCAGCATTTT. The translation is CASSYRAGGHQPQHF.